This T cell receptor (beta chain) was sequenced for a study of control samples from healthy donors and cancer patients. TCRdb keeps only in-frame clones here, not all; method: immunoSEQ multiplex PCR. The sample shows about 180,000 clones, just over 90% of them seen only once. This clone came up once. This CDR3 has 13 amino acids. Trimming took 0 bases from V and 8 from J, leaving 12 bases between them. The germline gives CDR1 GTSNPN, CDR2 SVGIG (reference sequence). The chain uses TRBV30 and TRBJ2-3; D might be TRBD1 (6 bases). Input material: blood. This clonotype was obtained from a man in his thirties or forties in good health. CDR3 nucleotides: TGTGCCTGGAGTGTGGGGGCGAGGGGTACGCAGTATTTT. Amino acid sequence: CAWSVGARGTQYF.